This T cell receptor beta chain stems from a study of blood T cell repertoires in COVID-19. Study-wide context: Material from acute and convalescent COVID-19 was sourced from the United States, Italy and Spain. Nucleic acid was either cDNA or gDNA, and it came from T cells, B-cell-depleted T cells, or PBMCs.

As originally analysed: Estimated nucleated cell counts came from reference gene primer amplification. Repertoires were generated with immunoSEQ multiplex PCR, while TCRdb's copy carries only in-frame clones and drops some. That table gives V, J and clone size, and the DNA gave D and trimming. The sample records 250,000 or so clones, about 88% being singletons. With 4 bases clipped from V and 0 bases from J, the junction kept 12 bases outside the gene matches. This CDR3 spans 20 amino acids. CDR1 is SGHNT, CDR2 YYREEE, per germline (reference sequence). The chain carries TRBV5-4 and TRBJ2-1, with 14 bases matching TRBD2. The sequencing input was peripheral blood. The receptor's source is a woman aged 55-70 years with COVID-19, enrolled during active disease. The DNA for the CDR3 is TGTGCCAGCAGCCCGCGACTAGCGGGAGGGCCCTCGAGCTCCTACAATGAGCAGTTCTTC. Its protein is CASSPRLAGGPSSSYNEQFF.